The clone carrying this TCR beta chain was observed at least ten times. CDR1 and CDR2 from the germline V gene are MNHNS and SASEGT. V gave up 7 bases and J gave up 2 bases, with 14 bases separating them. This CDR3 is 14 amino acids long. Investigators profiled TCR beta VDJ and CDR3 from genomic DNA template. TCRdb independently ran MiXCR on the reads; one entry per CDR3 protein. Here the sample spans more than 70,000 distinct CDR3 sequences, around 70% being singletons. This record belongs to a study of CD8+CD57+ T cells in acquired aplastic anemia. Whole-study context: DNA from sorted CD4+ and CD8+ cells averaged about 3.2 ug.

Patients selected for sequencing had displayed CD8+CD57+ cell expansion by flow cytometry. Every patient had severe acquired aplastic anemia. V gene TRBV6-1 combines with J gene TRBJ2-5, with D maybe TRBD1 (6 bases). The sample taken for sequencing was sorted CD4+, CD8+, or CD8+CD57+ T cells (not recorded which) from PBMCs. This receptor was identified in a human donor with aplastic anemia. As DNA, the CDR3 is TGTGCCAGCAAAAACGGGGACAAACAAGAGACCCAGTACTTC. This sequence encodes CASKNGDKQETQYF.